These 20 T cell receptor beta chains were sequenced from one sample in a study of T cell changes during pregnancy in multiple sclerosis. Generated by immunoSEQ multiplex PCR, the TCRdb table keeps only in-frame clones and is missing some. The table shows 60,000 or so clones, with about 90% occurring only once. This specimen consisted of peripheral blood, obtained in the second trimester of pregnancy. The receptors stem from a female donor in good health, enrolled as a control in a pregnancy study.

This clone was seen a single time. The chain carries TRBV11-2 and TRBJ2-3; 14 bases agree with TRBD2. V was clipped by 2 bases and J by 6 bases; unmatched bases: 4. This CDR3 is 16 amino acids long. The germline V gene has CDR1 SGHAT and CDR2 FQNNGV. CDR3 protein: CASSLRGLAGDDTQYF. The CDR3 DNA sequence: TGTGCCAGCAGCTTAAGGGGACTAGCGGGAGACGATACGCAGTATTTT.

The chain links TRBV30 to TRBJ1-5; 7 positions agree with TRBD1. Germline CDR1 and CDR2: GTSNPN and SVGIG (reference sequence). The CDR3 extends over 16 amino acids. J lost 0 bases, V lost 2 bases, and 7 bases had no gene match. DNA for the CDR3: TGTGCCTGGAGTAGAACCCGACAGGGTAGCAATCAGCCCCAGCATTTT. It codes for CAWSRTRQGSNQPQHF. Drawing the rest from reference TRBV30 and TRBJ1-5, the complete variable domain is SQTIHQWPATLVQPVGSPLSLECTVEGTSNPNLYWYRQAAGRGLQLLFYSVGIGQISSEVPQNLSASRPQDRQFILSSKKLLLSDSGFYLCAWSRTRQGSNQPQHFGDGTRLSIL.

This clone was counted between two and nine times. This sequence joins TRBV11-3 and TRBJ2-7; 9 bases are a match to TRBD2. Germline lookup yields CDR1 SGHNT and CDR2 YENEEA. The CDR3 has 14 residues. The trim removed 2 bases at V and 6 bases at J, leaving 5 bases unmatched. This chain's CDR3 is CASSLLAGYREQYF. The CDR3 coding sequence is TGTGCCAGCAGCTTACTAGCGGGGTATCGCGAGCAGTACTTC. The variable domain in full, completed from reference TRBV11-3 and TRBJ2-7, reads EAGVVQSPRYKIIEKKQPVAFWCNPISGHNTLYWYLQNLGQGPELLIRYENEEAVDDSQLPKDRFSAERLKGVDSTLKIQPAELGDSAVYLCASSLLAGYREQYFGPGTRLTVT.

A few counts support this clone. The chain has TRBV25-1 and TRBJ1-5; D not resolved. CDR1 is MGHDK and CDR2 is SYGVNS in the germline V gene. The CDR3 runs to 14 residues. V was trimmed by 2 bases and J by 1 base, leaving 6 bases between them. CDR3 nucleotide sequence: TGTGCCAGCAGTGAAGGGAGGAGCAATCAGCCCCAGCATTTT. Amino acids: CASSEGRSNQPQHF.

The chain employs TRBV10-3 and TRBJ2-5, with 9 nucleotides matching TRBD1. The junction had 8 bases not matched to a gene; V was cut back by 6 bases and J by 0 bases. In germline, CDR1 is ENHRY, CDR2 SYGVKD. This CDR3 comprises 16 residues. The chain's CDR3 is CAISHPRDRDQETQYF. The CDR3 nucleotides read TGTGCCATCAGCCACCCCCGGGACAGGGACCAAGAGACCCAGTACTTC.

The CDR3 DNA reads TGCGCCAGCACCAAGGGGGCGCAGGACACTGAAGCTTTCTTT. Its protein is CASTKGAQDTEAFF. The V call is TRBV5-1, the J call TRBJ1-1, with 7 bases identical to TRBD1. V was clipped by 6 bases and J by 3 bases; unmatched bases: 8. Germline CDR1 SGHRS, CDR2 YFSETQ. The CDR3 length is 14 residues.

The V gene is TRBV6-6, the J gene TRBJ2-2, with 11 positions matching TRBD1. Germline values: CDR1 MNHNY, CDR2 SVGAGI (reference sequence). The CDR3 runs to 15 residues. The V and J ends lost 5 bases and 10 bases, in that order; junction bases with no gene match: 9. CDR3 DNA sequence: TGTGCCAGCAGTGACAGGACAGGGGGCTTGGAGGAGCTGTTTTTT. Protein sequence: CASSDRTGGLEELFF.

This clone was counted once. The rearrangement uses TRBV19 and TRBJ1-1; 7 positions agree with TRBD1. CDR1 and CDR2 (germline): LNHDA, SQIVND (reference sequence). This CDR3 spans 16 amino acids. Trimming took 1 base from V and 2 from J; bases not matched to a gene: 7. CDR3 residues: CASSIVTRGANTEAFF. Written as DNA, the CDR3 is TGTGCCAGTAGTATAGTCACCAGGGGGGCAAACACTGAAGCTTTCTTT.

The chain links TRBV28 to TRBJ2-3; D uncertain. The germline V and J ends were trimmed by 3 bases and 2 bases, with 15 bases remaining between them. The CDR3 spans 16 residues. Germline CDR1 MDHEN, CDR2 SYDVKM. The CDR3 loop reads CASSFALADNTDTQYF. DNA of the CDR3: TGTGCCAGCAGTTTCGCCCTCGCCGACAACACAGATACGCAGTATTTT.

The rearrangement joins TRBV19 to TRBJ2-5, with 11 bases identical to TRBD2. Germline CDR1 and CDR2: LNHDA and SQIVND (reference sequence). V was pared by 2 bases and J by 0 bases, with 11 bases of the junction left unmatched. This CDR3 has 19 amino acids. The CDR3 reads CASSITPKSSGRHQETQYF. CDR3 coding DNA: TGTGCCAGTAGTATAACCCCCAAATCTAGCGGGAGGCACCAAGAGACCCAGTACTTC. Variable domain in full (rest from reference TRBV19 and TRBJ2-5): DGGITQSPKYLFRKEGQNVTLSCEQNLNHDAMYWYRQDPGQGLRLIYYSQIVNDFQKGDIAEGYSVSREKKESFPLTVTSAQKNPTAFYLCASSITPKSSGRHQETQYFGPGTRLLVL.

The genes are TRBV2 and TRBJ2-7; TRBD2 agrees at 12 bases. J lost 5 bases, V lost 5 bases, and 7 bases had no gene match. The CDR3 contains 15 residues. From germline, CDR1 is SNHLY and CDR2 FYNNEI. The chain's CDR3 is CASSTRTSGDHEQYF. CDR3 sequence (DNA): TGTGCCAGCAGTACCCGGACTAGCGGGGACCACGAGCAGTACTTC. The full variable domain, its missing parts supplied by reference TRBV2 and TRBJ2-7, is EPEVTQTPSHQVTQMGQEVILRCVPISNHLYFYWYRQILGQKVEFLVSFYNNEISEKSEIFDDQFSVERPDGSNFTLKIRSTKLEDSAMYFCASSTRTSGDHEQYFGPGTRLTVT.

The CDR3 region has the DNA TGTGCCAGCCGAAGGGCAGGGACTTTGGGCACTGAAGCTTTCTTT. Its translation is CASRRAGTLGTEAFF. The chain combines TRBV7-8 with TRBJ1-1, with a possible D match to TRBD1 (5 bases). This CDR3 spans 15 amino acids. Germline V CDR1 and CDR2: SGHVS, FQNEAQ. V was shortened by 8 bases and J by 4 bases, with 20 bases between the two germline ends. Complete variable domain (other parts from reference TRBV7-8 and TRBJ1-1): GAGVSQSPRYKVAKRGQDVALRCDPISGHVSLFWYQQALGQGPEFLTYFQNEAQLDKSGLPSDRFFAERPEGSVSTLKIQRTQQEDSAVYLCASRRAGTLGTEAFFGQGTRLTVV.

This clone was recorded only once. V and J are TRBV4-1 and TRBJ2-7; 11 bases line up with TRBD1. V shed 4 bases and J 4 bases; nucleotides not matched to a gene: 9. The CDR3 consists of 16 residues. From germline, CDR1 is MGHRA and CDR2 YSYEKL. CDR3 sequence (DNA): TGCGCCAGCAGCCCTTTGGACAGGGGGCTATCGTACGAGCAGTACTTC. Its protein is CASSPLDRGLSYEQYF.

The rearrangement joins TRBV5-6 to TRBJ2-7; weak D call: TRBD2 (7 bases). Trimming shortened V by 4 bases and J by 3 bases, and 14 bases separated the two germline ends. CDR3 size: 14 residues. Germline CDR1 reads SGHDT; CDR2 reads YYEEEE. The CDR3 bases are TGTGCCAGCAGCCCGTCGGGGGGCGGCTACGAGCAGTACTTC. It codes for CASSPSGGGYEQYF.

The rearrangement links TRBV27 to TRBJ2-5; the match to TRBD2 covers 7 bases. Looked up from germline, CDR1 is MNHEY and CDR2 is SMNVEV (reference sequence). The CDR3 totals 17 residues. Losses at the gene ends were 2 bases for V and 1 base for J; bases not matched to a gene: 10. CDR3 in amino acids: CASSLAAGVKGQETQYF. CDR3 coding DNA: TGTGCCAGCAGTTTAGCGGCGGGAGTGAAGGGCCAAGAGACCCAGTACTTC.

The rearrangement joins TRBV11-2 to TRBJ2-2, with a tentative D call TRBD2 (5 bases). The germline V gene encodes CDR1 SGHAT and CDR2 FQNNGV. Trimming stripped 0 bases from V and 7 bases from J, with 12 bases between. The CDR3 contains 15 residues. CDR3: CASSLDPTILGELFF. Written as DNA, the CDR3 is TGTGCCAGCAGCTTAGACCCGACTATCCTCGGGGAGCTGTTTTTT. The entire variable domain, with the rest obtained from reference TRBV11-2 and TRBJ2-2, is as follows: EAGVAQSPRYKIIEKRQSVAFWCNPISGHATLYWYQQILGQGPKLLIQFQNNGVVDDSQLPKDRFSAERLKGVDSTLKIQPAKLEDSAVYLCASSLDPTILGELFFGEGSRLTVL.

The V and J genes are TRBV19 and TRBJ2-5, with 8 bases lining up with TRBD2. Trimming at V came to 4 bases and at J to 0 bases, leaving 4 bases not matched to a gene. Germline V gives CDR1 LNHDA, CDR2 SQIVND (reference sequence). The CDR3 runs 15 residues. The CDR3 protein is CASSKAGAYQETQYF. As DNA, the CDR3 is TGTGCCAGTAGTAAAGCGGGGGCGTACCAAGAGACCCAGTACTTC.

This rearrangement joins TRBV5-6 to TRBJ1-5; 8 bases align to TRBD1. The V gene's germline CDR1 is SGHDT and CDR2 YYEEEE. The CDR3 has 16 amino acids. J was trimmed by 7 bases and V by 1 base; bases with no gene match: 10. The CDR3 loop is CASSLFAGGAGQPQHF. The CDR3 coding sequence is TGTGCCAGCAGCTTGTTCGCAGGGGGCGCGGGGCAGCCCCAGCATTTT.

The sample holds one count of this clone. V usage is TRBV5-1 and J usage is TRBJ2-3; D not resolved. CDR1 is SGHRS and CDR2 is YFSETQ in the germline V gene. The V end was cut by 2 bases, the J end by 1 base, with 5 bases between. This CDR3 has 13 amino acids. The CDR3 sequence is CASSFEGTDTQYF. The CDR3 region has the DNA TGCGCCAGCAGCTTCGAGGGCACAGATACGCAGTATTTT.

The V and J genes are TRBV10-3 and TRBJ2-7; D might be TRBD2 (5 bases). The V and J ends lost 4 bases and 4 bases respectively, with 8 bases between them. This CDR3 is built from 12 residues. Germline V lookup: CDR1 ENHRY, CDR2 SYGVKD. In nucleotides, the CDR3 is TGTGCCATCAGTGGTCCGGGATACGAGCAGTACTTC. Translation gives CAISGPGYEQYF.